The 20 T cell receptor beta chains given below trace back to one sample, sequenced in a study of post-analysis software for immune sequencing data. The study's findings and limits: In patients, about five TRBV segments were more frequent than in controls, with TRBV5-6, TRBV5-1 and TRBV20-1 among them.

These TCRs' antigens remain unknown. Unique-molecular-identifier-tagged TCR beta cDNA libraries were used. TCRdb reprocessed the PCR reads with MiXCR, giving one entry per CDR3 protein. This sample has 800,000 to 950,000 distinct CDR3 sequences, with about 57% found just once. The sequencing input was blood. These receptors were taken from a girl aged 10-17 years with multiple sclerosis.

In this sample, this clonotype turned up once. This chain connects TRBV29-1 to TRBJ2-5; D is ambiguous. V was pared by 0 bases and J by 5 bases, with 13 bases between. CDR3 length: 14 residues. Per germline, CDR1 SQVTM and CDR2 ANQGSEA. The chain's CDR3 is CSVEDRAKRETQYF. CDR3 bases: TGCAGCGTTGAAGATCGGGCCAAGAGGGAGACCCAGTACTTC.

This sequence joins TRBV25-1 and TRBJ2-7; the D gene is possibly TRBD1 (6 bases). From germline, CDR1 is MGHDK and CDR2 SYGVNS. V lost 4 bases to trimming and J lost 2 bases, with 9 bases between them. This CDR3 has 13 residues. CDR3 residues: CASSGQVPYEQYF. CDR3 in DNA: TGTGCCAGCAGTGGACAGGTCCCCTACGAGCAGTACTTC.

This sequence joins TRBV5-1 and TRBJ2-4, with a weak D call TRBD2 (6 bases). The CDR3 extends over 16 amino acids. Trimming removed 0 bases from V and 0 bases from J, with 10 bases in between. Germline CDR1 reads SGHRS; CDR2 reads YFSETQ. The CDR3 sequence: CASSLDGGRAKNIQYF. CDR3 in DNA: TGCGCCAGCAGCTTGGACGGGGGTCGAGCCAAAAACATTCAGTACTTC. Full variable domain (missing parts from reference TRBV5-1 and TRBJ2-4): KAGVTQTPRYLIKTRGQQVTLSCSPISGHRSVSWYQQTPGQGLQFLFEYFSETQRNKGNFPGRFSGRQFSNSRSEMNVSTLELGDSALYLCASSLDGGRAKNIQYFGAGTRLSVL.

This clonotype was counted only a few times. The chain combines TRBV4-1 with TRBJ2-2, with D hard to call. This CDR3 is 15 amino acids long. V lost 3 bases to trimming and J lost 1 base, with 9 bases between them. Germline assignment: CDR1 MGHRA and CDR2 YSYEKL. The CDR3 region is CASSQPVENTGELFF. In DNA, the CDR3 is TGCGCCAGCAGCCAGCCTGTCGAGAACACCGGGGAGCTGTTTTTT.

The table lists this clonotype with a few counts. V usage is TRBV27 and J usage is TRBJ1-2; no clear D gene. The CDR3 spans 15 residues. V dropped 3 bases and J dropped 4 bases, with 15 bases sitting between them. Germline V gene sequence: CDR1 MNHEY, CDR2 SMNVEV (reference sequence). The CDR3 nucleotides are TGTGCCAGCAGTTTGGCCAGTAGTGGATCCTATGGCTACACCTTC. Its translation: CASSLASSGSYGYTF.

Here the CDR3 DNA reads TGTGCCATCAGTGGCCCGACAGGACTGAACACTGAAGCTTTCTTT. This encodes CAISGPTGLNTEAFF. This rearrangement joins TRBV10-3 to TRBJ1-1; TRBD1 might be the D (6 bases). The CDR3 runs 15 residues. Germline V gives CDR1 ENHRY, CDR2 SYGVKD. V lost 4 bases and J lost 0, with 12 bases in between.

This clonotype was observed a few times. The chain joins TRBV3-1 to TRBJ2-7; D is perhaps TRBD1 (6 bases). Looked up from germline, CDR1 is LGHDT and CDR2 is YNNKEL (reference sequence). Trimming took 5 bases from V and 5 from J, leaving 13 bases between them. The CDR3 extends over 13 amino acids. In DNA, the CDR3 is TGTGCCAGCAGCTCTGACAGGCGCAACGAGCAGTACTTC. Translated, it gives CASSSDRRNEQYF.

The chain joins TRBV12-3 or TRBV12-4 to TRBJ1-1; no definite D call. Trimming stripped 7 bases from V and 6 bases from J, with 12 bases between. The CDR3 runs to 12 residues. CDR3 amino acids: CASITDGAEAFF. The CDR3 coding sequence is TGTGCCAGCATCACGGACGGGGCTGAAGCTTTCTTT.

The rearrangement joins TRBV5-1 to TRBJ2-7; tentatively, D is TRBD2 (5 bases). Germline CDR1 SGHRS, CDR2 YFSETQ. The length of the CDR3 is 14 residues. The V end lost 2 bases, the J end lost 6 bases, and 15 bases lay between the germline ends. In nucleotides, the CDR3 is TGCGCCAGCAGCTTTGACGGGAACTTCCGCGAGCAGTACTTC. Its translation: CASSFDGNFREQYF.

This clonotype was detected only a few times. The chain is built from TRBV29-1 and TRBJ2-3; possibly TRBD1 or TRBD2 for D (7 bases each). Germline V gene lookup returns CDR1 SQVTM and CDR2 ANQGSEA. Trimming removed 4 bases from V and 3 bases from J, with 11 bases in between. The CDR3 consists of 13 residues. CDR3 sequence: CSVGQGGTDTQYF. The DNA of the CDR3 is TGCAGCGTTGGACAGGGAGGGACAGATACGCAGTATTTT.

The V and J genes are TRBV5-6 and TRBJ2-3; D not resolved. The CDR3 contains 19 residues. The V end was cut by 0 bases, the J end by 2 bases, with 22 bases between. Per the germline V gene, CDR1 is SGHDT and CDR2 is YYEEEE. The CDR3 region is CASSLVSSLSVHSTDTQYF. CDR3 nucleotide sequence: TGTGCCAGCAGCTTGGTGTCTTCCCTAAGCGTACACTCCACAGATACGCAGTATTTT. Drawing the rest from reference TRBV5-6 and TRBJ2-3, the complete variable domain is DAGVTQSPTHLIKTRGQQVTLRCSPKSGHDTVSWYQQALGQGPQFIFQYYEEEERQRGNFPDRFSGHQFPNYSSELNVNALLLGDSALYLCASSLVSSLSVHSTDTQYFGPGTRLTVL.

The sample holds a few counts of this clonotype. The rearrangement uses TRBV27 and TRBJ2-3; 7 bases align to TRBD2. Per the germline V gene, CDR1 is MNHEY and CDR2 is SMNVEV (reference sequence). The CDR3 runs 12 residues. V gave up 7 bases and J gave up 6 bases; unmatched junction bases: 4. Here the CDR3 DNA reads TGTGCCAGCACCAACGGGAGGGATACGCAGTATTTT. Amino acid sequence: CASTNGRDTQYF.

The V call is TRBV29-1, the J call TRBJ1-2; 7 bases align to TRBD1. This CDR3 comprises 11 residues. J was trimmed by 8 bases and V by 7 bases; bases with no gene match: 7. Per the germline V gene, CDR1 is SQVTM and CDR2 is ANQGSEA. CDR3 in amino acids: CSATTGEGYTF. DNA of the CDR3: TGCAGCGCCACTACAGGGGAGGGCTACACCTTC.

This clonotype was detected only a few times. The gene calls are TRBV20-1 and TRBJ2-7; TRBD1 might be the D (5 bases). Trimming pared 0 bases from V and 2 bases from J, leaving 11 bases between. Germline CDR1 is DFQATT and CDR2 is SNEGSKA (reference sequence). The CDR3 has 14 amino acids. CDR3 sequence (DNA): TGCAGTGCTAGAGAACCCCTAGGGGCCTACGAGCAGTACTTC. Encoded protein: CSAREPLGAYEQYF.

This clonotype was found a few times. The gene calls are TRBV5-1 and TRBJ2-3; TRBD2 aligns across 11 bases. The J segment lost 0 bases and the V segment lost 2 bases, leaving 2 bases of the junction unmatched. The CDR3 spans 16 residues. Germline values: CDR1 SGHRS, CDR2 YFSETQ. The CDR3 bases are TGCGCCAGCAGCTTTGGGACTAGCGGAAGCACAGATACGCAGTATTTT. It codes for CASSFGTSGSTDTQYF.

This chain uses TRBV12-3 or TRBV12-4 with TRBJ1-2, with TRBD1 as a possible D gene (5 bases). The CDR3 is 17 residues long. V dropped 0 bases and J dropped 0 bases, with 14 bases sitting between them. The CDR3 DNA sequence: TGTGCCAGCAGTTTAGCGCTCGGTGGGGGGTCTAACTATGGCTACACCTTC. Its protein product is CASSLALGGGSNYGYTF.

The chain has TRBV12-3 or TRBV12-4 and TRBJ2-1, with TRBD1 matching 7 bases. There are 14 residues in the CDR3. Unmatched junction bases numbered 3, after V lost 6 bases and J lost 1 base. CDR3 region: CASRTRGSYNEQFF. The DNA for the CDR3 is TGTGCCAGCAGAACCAGGGGGTCCTACAATGAGCAGTTCTTC.

J is TRBJ1-5 and V is TRBV6-1; 7 bases match TRBD1. Trimming at V came to 6 bases and at J to 1 base, leaving 6 bases not matched to a gene. The germline V gene encodes CDR1 MNHNS and CDR2 SASEGT. The CDR3 length is 15 residues. The CDR3 reads CASRQTGTSNQPQHF. The CDR3 region has the DNA TGTGCCAGCAGGCAGACAGGGACCAGCAATCAGCCCCAGCATTTT.

The CDR3 nucleotides read TGTGCCAGTAAGTGGAACAGGCCGAACACCGGGGAGCTGTTTTTT. It codes for CASKWNRPNTGELFF. This chain joins TRBV19 and TRBJ2-2, with a weak D call TRBD1 (5 bases). The V end lost 7 bases, the J end lost 0 bases, and 12 bases lay between the germline ends. The CDR3 consists of 15 residues. From germline, CDR1 is LNHDA and CDR2 SQIVND (reference sequence).

The chain employs TRBV7-2 and TRBJ1-2; D ambiguous. Deletions cut 0 bases from V and 0 bases from J, with 5 bases between. Germline V CDR1 and CDR2: SGHTA, FQGNSA. The CDR3 runs to 14 residues. CDR3 bases: TGTGCCAGCAGCTTAGCAGCCACTAACTATGGCTACACCTTC. Amino acid sequence: CASSLAATNYGYTF.